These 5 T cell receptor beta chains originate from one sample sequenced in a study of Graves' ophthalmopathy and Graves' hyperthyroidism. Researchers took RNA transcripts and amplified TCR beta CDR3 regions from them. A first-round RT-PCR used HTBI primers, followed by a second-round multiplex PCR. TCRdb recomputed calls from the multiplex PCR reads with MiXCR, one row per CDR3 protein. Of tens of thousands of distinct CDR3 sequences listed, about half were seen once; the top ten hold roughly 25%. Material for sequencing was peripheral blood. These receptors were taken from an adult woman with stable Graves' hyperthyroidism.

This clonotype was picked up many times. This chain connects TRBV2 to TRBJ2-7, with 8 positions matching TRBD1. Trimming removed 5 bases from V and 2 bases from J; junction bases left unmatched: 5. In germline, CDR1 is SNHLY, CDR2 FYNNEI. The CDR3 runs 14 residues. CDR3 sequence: CASSSGQGTYEQYF. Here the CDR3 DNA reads TGTGCCAGCAGTTCCGGACAGGGAACCTACGAGCAGTACTTC.

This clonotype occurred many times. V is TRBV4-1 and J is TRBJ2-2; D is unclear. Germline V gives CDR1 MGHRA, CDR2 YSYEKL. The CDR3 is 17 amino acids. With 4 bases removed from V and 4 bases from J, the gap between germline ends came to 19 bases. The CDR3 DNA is TGCGCCAGCAGCCGATATCCCCCGGGTCCGGGCACCGGGGAGCTGTTTTTT. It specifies CASSRYPPGPGTGELFF.

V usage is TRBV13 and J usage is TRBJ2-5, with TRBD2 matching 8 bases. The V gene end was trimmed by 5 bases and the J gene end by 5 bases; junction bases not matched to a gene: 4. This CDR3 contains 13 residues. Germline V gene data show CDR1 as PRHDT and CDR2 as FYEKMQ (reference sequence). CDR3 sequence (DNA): TGTGCCAGCAGCCGGGGGGGCAGGGAGACCCAGTACTTC. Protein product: CASSRGGRETQYF. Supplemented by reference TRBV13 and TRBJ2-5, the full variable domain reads AAGVIQSPRHLIKEKRETATLKCYPIPRHDTVYWYQQGPGQDPQFLISFYEKMQSDKGSIPDRFSAQQFSDYHSELNMSSLELGDSALYFCASSRGGRETQYFGPGTRLLVL.

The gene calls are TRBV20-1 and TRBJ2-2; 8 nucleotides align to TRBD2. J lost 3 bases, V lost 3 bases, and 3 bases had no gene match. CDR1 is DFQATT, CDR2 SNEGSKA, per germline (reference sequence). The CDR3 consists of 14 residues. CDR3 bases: TGCAGTGCTAGCGGGAGGGCCGACACCGGGGAGCTGTTTTTT. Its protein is CSASGRADTGELFF.

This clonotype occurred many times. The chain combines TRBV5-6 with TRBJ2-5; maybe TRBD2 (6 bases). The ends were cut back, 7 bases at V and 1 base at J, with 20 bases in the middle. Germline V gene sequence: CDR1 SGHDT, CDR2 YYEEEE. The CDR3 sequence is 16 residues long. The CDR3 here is CASAGGGVGFQETQYF. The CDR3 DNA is TGTGCCAGCGCCGGAGGAGGGGTAGGGTTCCAAGAGACCCAGTACTTC.